This entry lists 20 T cell receptor beta chains sequenced from one sample in a study of shared clonotypes between healthy human individuals. Sequencing was performed with immunoSEQ multiplex PCR; in TCRdb, only in-frame clones are kept and a portion is missing. The sample shows roughly 700,000 clones, roughly 70% of them seen only once. The sample consisted of memory CD4+ T cells sorted from blood. This sample's subset: CD45RA-negative fraction. Source of these receptors: a woman aged 25 to 39 in good health.

This sequence joins TRBV7-2 and TRBJ1-5; no reliable D call. Looked up from germline, CDR1 is SGHTA and CDR2 is FQGNSA. CDR3 size: 12 residues. With 6 bases removed from V and 4 bases from J, the gap between germline ends came to 7 bases. DNA of the CDR3: TGTGCCAGCAGTTCCATGAATCAGCCCCAGCATTTT. Residues: CASSSMNQPQHF.

The CDR3, as DNA: TGCGCCAGCAGCCAAGGACTAGCGCTACGCCATACGCGTCCCTACGAGCAGTACTTC. It yields the protein CASSQGLALRHTRPYEQYF. The chain combines TRBV4-1 with TRBJ2-7; 8 bases agree with TRBD2. From germline, CDR1 is MGHRA and CDR2 YSYEKL. This CDR3 region has 19 residues. V gave up 1 base and J gave up 2 bases; unmatched junction bases: 16.

In its sample, this clone was seen many times. The J gene is TRBJ1-2, the V gene TRBV7-9; 8 bases are shared with TRBD1. The germline gives CDR1 SEHNR, CDR2 FQNEAQ (reference sequence). V lost 4 bases to trimming and J lost 3 bases; unmatched junction nucleotides: 10. CDR3 length: 16 residues. The DNA of the CDR3 is TGTGCCAGCAGCTCAGGCAGGGGGCGCGGGCACTATGGCTACACCTTC. Translating gives CASSSGRGRGHYGYTF.

CDR3 residues: CASSVDVEEPGTGELFF. CDR3 sequence (DNA): TGTGCCAGCAGCGTAGACGTAGAGGAACCAGGCACCGGGGAGCTGTTTTTT. The V call is TRBV9, the J call TRBJ2-2, with no clear D. The V end was cut by 0 bases, the J end by 4 bases, with 16 bases between. Germline CDR1 reads SGDLS; CDR2 reads YYNGEE. The CDR3 sequence is 17 residues long. Filled out from reference TRBV9 and TRBJ2-2, the complete variable domain reads DSGVTQTPKHLITATGQRVTLRCSPRSGDLSVYWYQQSLDQGLQFLIQYYNGEERAKGNILERFSAQQFPDLHSELNLSSLELGDSALYFCASSVDVEEPGTGELFFGEGSRLTVL.

This clone was observed a handful of times. The chain combines TRBV28 with TRBJ1-2; D is ambiguous. The CDR3 runs to 14 residues. The V and J ends lost 2 bases and 8 bases respectively, with 15 bases between them. Germline V CDR1 and CDR2: MDHEN, SYDVKM. The CDR3 nucleotides are TGTGCCAGCAGTTTAGGGCCGGGGAGGATCGGCTACACCTTC. Translation gives CASSLGPGRIGYTF.

The chain joins TRBV7-2 to TRBJ2-7; 13 bases line up with TRBD2. The CDR3 spans 15 residues. The V gene's germline CDR1 is SGHTA and CDR2 FQGNSA. J gave up 7 bases and V 5 bases, and 8 bases lay outside the gene matches. In DNA, the CDR3 is TGTGCCAGCAGCCCTTGGACTAGCGGGAGTGGGGAGCAGTACTTC. It translates to CASSPWTSGSGEQYF.

The rearrangement links TRBV19 to TRBJ2-3; tentatively, D is TRBD1 (5 bases). This CDR3 comprises 13 residues. Trimming cost V 3 bases and J 4 bases, with 8 bases left between them. Looked up from germline, CDR1 is LNHDA and CDR2 is SQIVND (reference sequence). The CDR3, as DNA: TGTGCCAGTAGTATGGGGCGGTCAGATACGCAGTATTTT. Protein sequence: CASSMGRSDTQYF.

This chain uses TRBV28 with TRBJ1-2; D is unresolved. The CDR3 covers 15 residues. Trimming removed 5 bases from V and 4 bases from J, with 17 bases in between. Germline assignment: CDR1 MDHEN and CDR2 SYDVKM. The CDR3 is CASSPGPTSGYGYTF. CDR3 bases: TGTGCCAGCAGTCCAGGACCAACATCTGGCTATGGCTACACCTTC.

This chain uses TRBV2 with TRBJ1-3; 8 bases match TRBD1. The CDR3 is made up of 15 amino acids. CDR1 is SNHLY and CDR2 is FYNNEI in the germline V gene. Trimming took 6 bases from V and 0 from J; bases not matched to a gene: 4. CDR3 region: CASRAGTGSGNTIYF. The CDR3 nucleotides are TGTGCCAGCAGGGCCGGGACAGGCTCTGGAAACACCATATATTTT.

The chain joins TRBV5-4 to TRBJ2-4; possibly TRBD1 or TRBD2 for D (5 bases each). Germline V gene lookup returns CDR1 SGHNT and CDR2 YYREEE (reference sequence). V lost 5 bases, J lost 0 bases, and 12 bases lay in between. The CDR3 contains 15 residues. In DNA form, the CDR3 reads TGTGCCAGCAGTTTCTCCGGGACAGCCAAAAACATTCAGTACTTC. It yields the protein CASSFSGTAKNIQYF.

Here the CDR3 DNA reads TGTGCCACCAGCAGAGATACAGGGAGGGATGAGCAGTTCTTC. This gives the protein CATSRDTGRDEQFF. The rearrangement links TRBV15 to TRBJ2-1; possible D gene TRBD2, 7 bases. The CDR3 is 14 amino acids. Between the trimmed V and J ends, which lost 0 bases and 8 bases, there was a span of 11 bases. Germline V CDR1 and CDR2: LNHNV, YYDKDF (reference sequence). Based on the CDR3 plus reference TRBV15 and TRBJ2-1, the full variable domain is DAMVIQNPRYQVTQFGKPVTLSCSQTLNHNVMYWYQQKSSQAPKLLFHYYDKDFNNEADTPDNFQSRRPNTSFCFLDIRSPGLGDTAMYLCATSRDTGRDEQFFGPGTRLTVL.

A single count supports this clone. This CDR3 reads CASSVLQGSNVLTF. The CDR3 region has the DNA TGTGCCAGCAGTGTACTACAGGGGTCCAACGTCCTGACTTTC. The chain uses TRBV28 and TRBJ2-6, with TRBD1 matching over 7 bases. Looked up from germline, CDR1 is MDHEN and CDR2 is SYDVKM. V gave up 5 bases and J gave up 8 bases; unmatched junction bases: 6. The CDR3 extends over 14 amino acids.

The V gene is TRBV28, the J gene TRBJ1-5; 8 bases are shared with TRBD1. The CDR3 loop spans 17 amino acids. In germline, CDR1 is MDHEN, CDR2 SYDVKM. V lost 2 bases and J lost 6; bases outside the gene matches: 12. The DNA for the CDR3 is TGTGCCAGCAGTTTACTACTATTGCCAGGGGGCGTTCAGCCCCAGCATTTT. It is translated as CASSLLLLPGGVQPQHF.

This clone was observed a handful of times. Different DNA sequences within this sample yield the same CDR3. V is TRBV28 and J is TRBJ1-1; D is ambiguous. The ends were cut back, 3 bases at V and 1 base at J, with 6 bases in the middle. Per the germline V gene, CDR1 is MDHEN and CDR2 is SYDVKM. The CDR3 is made up of 13 amino acids. The CDR3 spells CASSFRRNTEAFF. CDR3 nucleotide sequence: TGTGCCAGCAGTTTTCGGAGGAACACTGAAGCTTTCTTT.

The chain carries TRBV9 and TRBJ2-1, with a tentative D call TRBD1 (6 bases). Germline V gene lookup returns CDR1 SGDLS and CDR2 YYNGEE. V shed 4 bases and J shed 6 bases, with 17 bases lying between them. The CDR3 loop spans 15 amino acids. The CDR3 here is CASSQGGGSINEQFF. In DNA form, the CDR3 reads TGTGCCAGCAGCCAAGGGGGTGGGAGCATCAATGAGCAGTTCTTC.

The genes are TRBV15 and TRBJ2-3; 7 bases map to TRBD1. The V and J ends lost 0 bases and 9 bases, in that order; junction bases with no gene match: 6. The CDR3 totals 14 residues. Germline V gene sequence: CDR1 LNHNV, CDR2 YYDKDF (reference sequence). The CDR3 here is CATSRDSGQKTQYF. In nucleotides, the CDR3 is TGTGCCACCAGCAGAGATTCGGGACAGAAAACGCAGTATTTT.

In nucleotides, the CDR3 is TGTGCCAGCAGCGGGGACTTCGATCAGCCCCAGCATTTT. Protein: CASSGDFDQPQHF. V gene TRBV2 combines with J gene TRBJ1-5, with TRBD1 as a possible D gene (5 bases). V dropped 6 bases and J dropped 5 bases, with 11 bases sitting between them. This CDR3 region has 13 residues. Germline V gene sequence: CDR1 SNHLY, CDR2 FYNNEI.

The chain joins TRBV7-9 to TRBJ2-2; D may be TRBD1 (5 bases). CDR3 size: 14 residues. Germline V gene lookup returns CDR1 SEHNR and CDR2 FQNEAQ (reference sequence). Trimming left V 6 bases short and J 4 bases short, with 12 bases between. The CDR3 nucleotides read TGTGCCAGCAGGCGAGACAGAGCCACCGGGGAGCTGTTTTTT. As protein: CASRRDRATGELFF.

The V and J genes are TRBV11-2 and TRBJ2-3; D remains unclear. V dropped 5 bases and J dropped 2 bases, with 14 bases sitting between them. Looked up from germline, CDR1 is SGHAT and CDR2 is FQNNGV. The CDR3 runs to 15 residues. In DNA form, the CDR3 reads TGTGCCAGCAGCCCACGAGTTATAGCCACAGATACGCAGTATTTT. It encodes CASSPRVIATDTQYF.

V gene TRBV29-1 combines with J gene TRBJ2-7, with D perhaps given as TRBD1 or TRBD2 (5 bases each). The V gene's germline CDR1 is SQVTM and CDR2 ANQGSEA. Trimming pared 7 bases from V and 4 bases from J, leaving 11 bases between. The CDR3 covers 11 residues. CDR3 in DNA: TGCAGCGGGGAATGGGGGTACGAGCAGTACTTC. It encodes CSGEWGYEQYF.